One and the same sample provided the 15 T cell receptor beta chains below, sequenced in a study of cytomegalovirus exposure and HLA in healthy donors. Amplification used 60 Vbeta primers and 13 Jbeta primers. Measured with immunoSEQ multiplex PCR; TCRdb has only the in-frame clones, and not every one. The table records about 220,000 clones, about three quarters of them present only once. Sequences were obtained from PBMCs. These receptor sequences come from a male donor in good health and CMV-seronegative.

This clone has only a few counts. This sequence joins TRBV7-9 and TRBJ1-2; maybe TRBD1 (5 bases). V was trimmed by 1 base and J by 7 bases, leaving 19 bases between them. Germline CDR1 reads SEHNR; CDR2 reads FQNEAQ (reference sequence). This CDR3 region has 16 residues. The CDR3 sequence is CASSLVQGLRIGGYTF. In nucleotides, the CDR3 is TGTGCCAGCAGCTTAGTGCAGGGTCTTAGGATCGGTGGCTACACCTTC.

The chain combines TRBV6-6 with TRBJ1-1, with 11 positions matching TRBD1. The CDR3 is 15 residues long. V lost 6 bases and J lost 6; bases outside the gene matches: 9. CDR1 is MNHNY, CDR2 SVGAGI, per germline (reference sequence). The CDR3 is CASSLGQGAGAEAFF. CDR3 coding DNA: TGTGCCAGCAGCCTAGGACAGGGGGCGGGGGCTGAAGCTTTCTTT.

V gene TRBV7-9 combines with J gene TRBJ2-1; 8 bases align to TRBD2. Looked up from germline, CDR1 is SEHNR and CDR2 is FQNEAQ (reference sequence). The CDR3 has 16 residues. V lost 4 bases and J lost 7; bases outside the gene matches: 12. The CDR3 nucleotides are TGTGCCAGCAGCTCCTTAGCGGGACCGCCAAGGAATGAGCAGTTCTTC. It specifies CASSSLAGPPRNEQFF.

The chain recombines TRBV6-5 with TRBJ1-2; possibly TRBD1 for D (6 bases). Per the germline V gene, CDR1 is MNHEY and CDR2 is SVGAGI. This CDR3 is 15 amino acids long. The V end lost 2 bases, the J end lost 4 bases, and 14 bases lay between the germline ends. In DNA, the CDR3 is TGTGCCAGCAGTTACACCCCGACAGGTCGCTATGGCTACACCTTC. This encodes CASSYTPTGRYGYTF.

This chain joins TRBV7-8 and TRBJ1-6; D may be TRBD1 (5 bases). Trimming shortened V by 1 base and J by 9 bases, and 16 bases separated the two germline ends. Per germline, CDR1 SGHVS and CDR2 FQNEAQ. This CDR3 region has 16 residues. CDR3 residues: CASSLGTGLKSSPLHF. The CDR3 bases are TGTGCCAGCAGCTTAGGCACAGGTCTAAAATCTTCACCCCTCCACTTT.

The DNA for the CDR3 is TGCGCCAGCAGCCAGGTATGGGCAGGCGAGTTATACGAGCAGTACTTC. Protein product: CASSQVWAGELYEQYF. The V and J genes are TRBV5-1 and TRBJ2-7, with D uncertain. The germline V gene encodes CDR1 SGHRS and CDR2 YFSETQ. The CDR3 contains 16 residues. The germline V and J ends were trimmed by 4 bases and 4 bases, with 21 bases remaining between them.

The rearrangement links TRBV4-3 to TRBJ2-7, with D perhaps matching TRBD1 (5 bases). This CDR3 has 14 amino acids. Trimming removed 1 base from V and 2 bases from J, with 9 bases in between. Looked up from germline, CDR1 is LGHNA and CDR2 is YSLEER. The CDR3 DNA is TGCGCCAGCAGCCAAGTCACAGGTCCCTACGAGCAGTACTTC. Its translation is CASSQVTGPYEQYF.

The CDR3 spells CASSIYVTGGSYEQYF. The CDR3 nucleotides read TGTGCCAGTAGTATATATGTGACAGGGGGCTCCTACGAGCAGTACTTC. The chain links TRBV19 to TRBJ2-7, with 9 bases identical to TRBD1. The CDR3 totals 16 residues. Germline values: CDR1 LNHDA, CDR2 SQIVND (reference sequence). V dropped 2 bases and J dropped 0; count of bases not matched to a gene: 5.

The CDR3 nucleotides read TGTGCCAGCCTGCGGGCGTATCGGACAGGGAAGGACTATGGCTACACCTTC. Its protein product is CASLRAYRTGKDYGYTF. The chain combines TRBV28 with TRBJ1-2, with 8 positions matching TRBD1. The V gene's germline CDR1 is MDHEN and CDR2 SYDVKM. This CDR3 region has 17 residues. With V trimmed by 8 bases and J by 3 bases, 17 bases remained unmatched.

J is TRBJ2-7 and V is TRBV29-1; the D is unclear. Trimming cost V 0 bases and J 3 bases, with 6 bases left between them. CDR1 is SQVTM, CDR2 ANQGSEA, per germline. This CDR3 is built from 12 residues. Here the CDR3 DNA reads TGCAGCGTTGAAGAGGGCAGCTACGAGCAGTACTTC. Its protein product is CSVEEGSYEQYF.

The rearrangement uses TRBV6-1 and TRBJ2-1; 7 bases fit TRBD2. The germline V gene has CDR1 MNHNS and CDR2 SASEGT. This CDR3 spans 14 amino acids. Trimming cost V 4 bases and J 4 bases; bases outside gene matches: 4. The CDR3 region is CASSGRGIYNEQFF. The DNA of the CDR3 is TGTGCCAGCAGTGGGCGGGGGATATACAATGAGCAGTTCTTC.

CDR3 coding DNA: TGTGCCAGCAGTGAACCGGACCCACCGGGGCAAGAGACCCAGTACTTC. Translation: CASSEPDPPGQETQYF. The chain carries TRBV25-1 and TRBJ2-5; weak D call: TRBD2 (5 bases). The CDR3 covers 16 residues. The germline gives CDR1 MGHDK, CDR2 SYGVNS. Trimming took off 2 bases at V and 2 bases at J, with 15 bases between the two ends. The full variable domain, rest sourced from reference TRBV25-1 and TRBJ2-5, is EADIYQTPRYLVIGTGKKITLECSQTMGHDKMYWYQQDPGMELHLIHYSYGVNSTEKGDLSSESTVSRIRTEHFPLTLESARPSHTSQYLCASSEPDPPGQETQYFGPGTRLLVL.

The chain joins TRBV7-9 to TRBJ1-2; the D is unclear. The CDR3 runs 13 residues. V was trimmed by 1 base and J by 8 bases, leaving 11 bases between them. Germline CDR1 reads SEHNR; CDR2 reads FQNEAQ (reference sequence). DNA of the CDR3: TGTGCCAGCAGCTTAGAGGTTTCGGGAGGCTACACCTTC. As protein: CASSLEVSGGYTF.

The genes are TRBV19 and TRBJ2-2, with a possible D match to TRBD2 (6 bases). The CDR3 is 13 amino acids. Per the germline V gene, CDR1 is LNHDA and CDR2 is SQIVND (reference sequence). Between the trimmed V and J ends, which lost 3 bases and 5 bases, there was a span of 7 bases. Here the CDR3 reads CASSIGGTGELFF. Written as DNA, the CDR3 is TGTGCCAGTAGTATTGGAGGGACCGGGGAGCTGTTTTTT.

The chain is built from TRBV11-2 and TRBJ2-7; 8 nucleotides line up with TRBD1. This CDR3 spans 15 amino acids. Germline CDR1 SGHAT, CDR2 FQNNGV. V was clipped by 3 bases and J by 4 bases; unmatched bases: 8. The CDR3 sequence is CASSFVQGVRYEQYF. CDR3 nucleotide sequence: TGTGCCAGCAGCTTTGTACAGGGGGTCAGATACGAGCAGTACTTC.